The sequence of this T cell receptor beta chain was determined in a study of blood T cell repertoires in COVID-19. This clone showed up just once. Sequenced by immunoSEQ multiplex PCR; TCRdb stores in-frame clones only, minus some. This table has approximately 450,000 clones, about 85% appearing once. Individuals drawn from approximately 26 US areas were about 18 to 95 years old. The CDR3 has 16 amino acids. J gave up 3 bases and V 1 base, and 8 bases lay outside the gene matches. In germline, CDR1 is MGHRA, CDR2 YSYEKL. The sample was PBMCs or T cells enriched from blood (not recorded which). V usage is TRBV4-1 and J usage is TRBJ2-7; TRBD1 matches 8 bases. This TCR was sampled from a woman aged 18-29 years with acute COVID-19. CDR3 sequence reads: CASSQGRGQDVYEQYF. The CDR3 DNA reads TGCGCCAGCAGCCAAGGACGGGGACAGGACGTCTACGAGCAGTACTTC.